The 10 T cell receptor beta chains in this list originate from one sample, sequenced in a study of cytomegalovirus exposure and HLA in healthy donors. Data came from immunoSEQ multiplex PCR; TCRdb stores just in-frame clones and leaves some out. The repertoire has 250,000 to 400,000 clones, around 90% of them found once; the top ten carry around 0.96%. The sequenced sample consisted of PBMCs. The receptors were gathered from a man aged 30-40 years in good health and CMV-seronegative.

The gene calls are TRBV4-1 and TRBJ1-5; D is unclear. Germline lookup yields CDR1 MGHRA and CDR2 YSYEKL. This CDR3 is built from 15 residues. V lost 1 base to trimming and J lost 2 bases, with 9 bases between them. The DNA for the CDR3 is TGCGCCAGCAGCCAAGGTTTCGAGGGCAATCAGCCCCAGCATTTT. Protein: CASSQGFEGNQPQHF.

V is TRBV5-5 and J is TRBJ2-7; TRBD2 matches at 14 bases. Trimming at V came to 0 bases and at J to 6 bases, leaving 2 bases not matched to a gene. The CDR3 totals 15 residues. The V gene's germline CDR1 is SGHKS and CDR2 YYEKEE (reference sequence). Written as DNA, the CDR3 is TGTGCCAGCAGCTTGGAGACTAGCGGGGGGGGCGAGCAGTACTTC. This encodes CASSLETSGGGEQYF.

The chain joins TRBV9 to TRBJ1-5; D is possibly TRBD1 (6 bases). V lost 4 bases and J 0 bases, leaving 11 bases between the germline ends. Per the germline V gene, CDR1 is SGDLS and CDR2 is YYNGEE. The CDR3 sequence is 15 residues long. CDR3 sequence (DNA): TGTGCCAGCAGCCCGACAGGAAATAGCAATCAGCCCCAGCATTTT. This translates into CASSPTGNSNQPQHF.

DNA of the CDR3: TGCGCCAGCAGCTTTGCAGGGTATGCCTACGAGCAGTACTTC. Its protein is CASSFAGYAYEQYF. The J gene is TRBJ2-7, the V gene TRBV5-1, with D possibly being TRBD1 (5 bases). V was shortened by 2 bases and J by 2 bases, with 11 bases between the two germline ends. CDR1 is SGHRS, CDR2 YFSETQ, per germline. The CDR3 consists of 14 residues.

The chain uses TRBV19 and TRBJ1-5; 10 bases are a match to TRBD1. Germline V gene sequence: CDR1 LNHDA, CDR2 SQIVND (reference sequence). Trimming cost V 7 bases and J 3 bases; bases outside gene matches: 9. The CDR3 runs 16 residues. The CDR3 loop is CASTQTGGANNQPQHF. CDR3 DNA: TGTGCCAGTACCCAGACAGGGGGCGCTAACAATCAGCCCCAGCATTTT.

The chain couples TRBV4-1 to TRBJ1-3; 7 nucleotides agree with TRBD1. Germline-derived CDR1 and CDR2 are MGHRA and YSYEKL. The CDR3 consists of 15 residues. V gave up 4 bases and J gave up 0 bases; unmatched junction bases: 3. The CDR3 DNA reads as TGCGCCAGCAGCCCTGGACAGGCCTCTGGAAACACCATATATTTT. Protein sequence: CASSPGQASGNTIYF.

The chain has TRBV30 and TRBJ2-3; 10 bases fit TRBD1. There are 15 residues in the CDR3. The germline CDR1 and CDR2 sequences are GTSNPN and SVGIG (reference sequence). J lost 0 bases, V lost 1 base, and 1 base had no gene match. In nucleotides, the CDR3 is TGTGCCTGGAGTGGGACAGGGGGAAGCACAGATACGCAGTATTTT. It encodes CAWSGTGGSTDTQYF. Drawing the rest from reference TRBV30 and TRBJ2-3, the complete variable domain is SQTIHQWPATLVQPVGSPLSLECTVEGTSNPNLYWYRQAAGRGLQLLFYSVGIGQISSEVPQNLSASRPQDRQFILSSKKLLLSDSGFYLCAWSGTGGSTDTQYFGPGTRLTVL.

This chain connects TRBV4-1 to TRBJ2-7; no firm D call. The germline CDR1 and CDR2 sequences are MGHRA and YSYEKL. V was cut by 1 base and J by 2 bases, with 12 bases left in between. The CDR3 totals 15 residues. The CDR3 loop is CASSQASGGPYEQYF. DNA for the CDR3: TGCGCCAGCAGCCAAGCCTCTGGCGGCCCCTACGAGCAGTACTTC.

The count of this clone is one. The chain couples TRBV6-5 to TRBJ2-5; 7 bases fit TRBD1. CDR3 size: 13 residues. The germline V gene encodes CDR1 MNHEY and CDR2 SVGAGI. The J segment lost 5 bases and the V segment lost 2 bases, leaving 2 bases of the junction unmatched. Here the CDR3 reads CASSYNRGETQYF. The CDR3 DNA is TGTGCCAGCAGTTACAACAGGGGTGAGACCCAGTACTTC.

This CDR3 reads CASSTWTGENDQPQHF. CDR3 DNA sequence: TGTGCCAGTAGTACCTGGACAGGGGAGAATGATCAGCCCCAGCATTTT. V is TRBV19 and J is TRBJ1-5, with 9 nucleotides matching TRBD1. This CDR3 contains 16 residues. V lost 4 bases and J lost 5; bases outside the gene matches: 9. Germline values: CDR1 LNHDA, CDR2 SQIVND (reference sequence).